These 15 T cell receptor beta chains were all obtained from the same sample, sequenced in a study of blood T cells in healthy people across ages. A second roughly 6 to 11 cycle PCR used barcoded and J-beta primers. MiXCR, run by TCRdb on the 5' RACE reads, gives a single entry per CDR3 protein. The sample has around 2 million distinct CDR3 sequences, roughly two fifths seen once. Material: blood. Receptors originate from a human donor in good health.

This clonotype was observed a handful of times. The chain has TRBV12-3 or TRBV12-4 and TRBJ2-5, with 8 nucleotides matching TRBD2. V dropped 3 bases and J dropped 11; count of bases not matched to a gene: 14. This CDR3 spans 15 amino acids. The CDR3 DNA is TGTGCCAGCAGTTTCGGGGGGGTTCAGGGATGGGAGCAGTACTTC. The encoded protein is CASSFGGVQGWEQYF.

This clonotype was counted only a few times. The rearrangement links TRBV20-1 to TRBJ1-2; 7 bases agree with TRBD1. The CDR3 runs to 13 residues. Germline V gives CDR1 DFQATT, CDR2 SNEGSKA (reference sequence). J gave up 6 bases and V 1 base, and 5 bases lay outside the gene matches. CDR3 DNA sequence: TGCAGTGCTAGAGGACAGGGAAAGCATGGCTACACCTTC. It specifies CSARGQGKHGYTF.

The gene calls are TRBV10-3 and TRBJ2-7, with D maybe TRBD1 (5 bases). The CDR3 totals 15 residues. The V gene's germline CDR1 is ENHRY and CDR2 SYGVKD. V lost 6 bases and J 3 bases, leaving 18 bases between the germline ends. The CDR3 DNA sequence: TGTGCCATCAGCGACGACAGTCAAGCTTTCTACGAGCAGTACTTC. Translating gives CAISDDSQAFYEQYF.

The V gene is TRBV14, the J gene TRBJ1-1; D remains ambiguous. Between the trimmed V and J ends, which lost 5 bases and 6 bases, there was a span of 13 bases. CDR3 length: 13 amino acids. Germline assignment: CDR1 SGHDN and CDR2 FVKESK. CDR3 nucleotides: TGTGCCAGCAGCGCCCAGTACGAAGCTGAAGCTTTCTTT. Amino acids: CASSAQYEAEAFF. Filled out from reference TRBV14 and TRBJ1-1, the complete variable domain reads EAGVTQFPSHSVIEKGQTVTLRCDPISGHDNLYWYRRVMGKEIKFLLHFVKESKQDESGMPNNRFLAERTGGTYSTLKVQPAELEDSGVYFCASSAQYEAEAFFGQGTRLTVV.

The rearrangement uses TRBV20-1 and TRBJ2-5; 9 nucleotides agree with TRBD1. V shed 0 bases and J 4 bases; nucleotides not matched to a gene: 12. The V gene's germline CDR1 is DFQATT and CDR2 SNEGSKA (reference sequence). The CDR3 loop spans 17 amino acids. The CDR3 spells CSARDISGQGLGETQYF. The CDR3 nucleotides are TGCAGTGCTAGAGATATATCCGGACAGGGGCTCGGAGAGACCCAGTACTTC.

This chain joins TRBV10-3 and TRBJ2-7; 9 nucleotides agree with TRBD1. Losses at the gene ends were 4 bases for V and 3 bases for J; bases not matched to a gene: 10. Germline CDR1 is ENHRY and CDR2 is SYGVKD. The CDR3 contains 16 residues. The CDR3 loop is CAISGTQGAKVYEQYF. CDR3 DNA sequence: TGTGCCATCAGTGGAACACAGGGGGCTAAAGTCTACGAGCAGTACTTC.

This chain links TRBV7-6 with TRBJ2-1; D might be TRBD1 or TRBD2, each matching 5 bases. Germline V gives CDR1 SGHVS, CDR2 FNYEAQ. V shed 4 bases and J shed 4 bases, with 17 bases lying between them. The CDR3 extends over 16 amino acids. CDR3 loop: CASSSSWGTGYNEQFF. The CDR3 DNA follows: TGTGCCAGCAGCTCTAGCTGGGGGACGGGATACAATGAGCAGTTCTTC.

The chain has TRBV20-1 and TRBJ2-3; 11 nucleotides agree with TRBD2. The trim removed 6 bases at V and 0 bases at J, leaving 11 bases unmatched. CDR3 length: 17 amino acids. The germline gives CDR1 DFQATT, CDR2 SNEGSKA (reference sequence). CDR3: CSAILAGAHLSTDTQYF. CDR3 DNA: TGCAGTGCAATACTAGCGGGGGCCCACCTTAGCACAGATACGCAGTATTTT.

V is TRBV6-1 and J is TRBJ2-1, with D perhaps TRBD1 (6 bases). Trimming pared 4 bases from V and 8 bases from J, leaving 15 bases between. The CDR3 has 14 amino acids. Germline CDR1 reads MNHNS; CDR2 reads SASEGT. The CDR3 nucleotides are TGTGCCAGCAGTGGAGCGGACAGTTTCTATGAGCAGTTCTTC. Its translation is CASSGADSFYEQFF.

The chain has TRBV12-3 or TRBV12-4 and TRBJ2-3; 8 positions match TRBD1. The CDR3 runs 16 residues. J gave up 6 bases and V 5 bases, and 13 bases lay outside the gene matches. CDR3 protein: CASSHGQGRAQDTQYF. DNA of the CDR3: TGTGCCAGCAGTCACGGACAGGGACGGGCACAGGATACGCAGTATTTT.

The chain joins TRBV10-3 to TRBJ2-3, with TRBD2 matching 10 bases. The CDR3 is made up of 14 amino acids. Germline lookup yields CDR1 ENHRY and CDR2 SYGVKD. With 0 bases clipped from V and 10 bases from J, the junction kept 4 bases outside the gene matches. The CDR3 sequence is CAISESLAGDAQYF. The CDR3 nucleotides read TGTGCCATCAGTGAGTCGCTAGCGGGGGATGCGCAGTATTTT.

This chain connects TRBV6-5 to TRBJ1-2; D is ambiguous. This CDR3 spans 16 amino acids. Between the trimmed V and J ends, which lost 11 bases and 3 bases, there was a span of 25 bases. The germline V gene has CDR1 MNHEY and CDR2 SVGAGI. CDR3 amino acids: CAVPRAGPFVDYGYTF. CDR3 in DNA: TGTGCCGTACCTCGGGCAGGTCCCTTTGTGGACTATGGCTACACCTTC.

This clonotype was counted only a few times. The chain recombines TRBV10-3 with TRBJ1-5; D is ambiguous. This CDR3 contains 15 residues. The V end was cut by 2 bases, the J end by 8 bases, with 16 bases between. Germline values: CDR1 ENHRY, CDR2 SYGVKD. CDR3 residues: CAISEQEGSSEPQHF. The DNA for the CDR3 is TGTGCCATCAGTGAGCAAGAGGGCAGCTCTGAGCCCCAGCATTTT.

This rearrangement joins TRBV2 to TRBJ2-7; D is possibly TRBD2 (7 bases). The V end lost 7 bases, the J end lost 3 bases, and 16 bases lay between the germline ends. Germline CDR1 is SNHLY and CDR2 is FYNNEI. This CDR3 contains 14 residues. Here the CDR3 reads CASNKGGHRYEQYF. The DNA of the CDR3 is TGTGCCAGCAACAAGGGGGGGCATCGCTACGAGCAGTACTTC.

A few counts support this clonotype. V is TRBV4-2 and J is TRBJ2-5, with 8 bases fitting TRBD1. This CDR3 has 16 residues. The germline V gene encodes CDR1 LGHNA and CDR2 YNFKEQ. The V gene end was trimmed by 1 base and the J gene end by 4 bases; junction bases not matched to a gene: 8. CDR3 coding DNA: TGTGCCAGCAGCCAAGTGTCAGGGGGCCAGGGAGAGACCCAGTACTTC. Translating gives CASSQVSGGQGETQYF.